This passage covers 28 T cell receptor beta chains from one sample sequenced in a study of blood T cells in healthy people across ages. Through a sample-barcoded 5' primer and a J-beta primer mix, a second PCR was run for roughly 6 to 11 cycles. TCRdb processed the 5' RACE reads anew with MiXCR; each CDR3 protein has one entry. The sample carries approximately 780,000 distinct CDR3 sequences, 20% to 30% recorded once. These same data were also listed under a study on T cells of mothers and their children.

The sequenced sample was blood. The receptor source for this set is a boy between 10 and 17 years old in good health.

In this sample, this clonotype turned up a few times. The rearrangement links TRBV2 to TRBJ2-5; D is possibly TRBD2 (7 bases). The last part of the DNA fits TRBJ2-1 better; the J call may be wrong. Germline V gene lookup returns CDR1 SNHLY and CDR2 FYNNEI. The CDR3 contains 15 residues. The CDR3 DNA reads as TGTGCCAGTCACGGGGGGCGAGGGTTCTACAATGAGCAGTTCTTC. Translated, it gives CASHGGRGFYNEQFF.

The chain joins TRBV29-1 to TRBJ1-2, with 9 nucleotides matching TRBD1. The germline CDR1 and CDR2 sequences are SQVTM and ANQGSEA. V shed 7 bases, J shed 8 bases, and the junction held 8 bases outside the gene matches. The CDR3 has 12 residues. CDR3 in DNA: TGCAGCGCACGGACAGGGGAAGAGGGCTACACCTTC. Translation: CSARTGEEGYTF.

The chain joins TRBV7-8 to TRBJ2-5, with TRBD2 as a possible D gene (6 bases). This CDR3 region has 15 residues. In germline, CDR1 is SGHVS, CDR2 FQNEAQ. The V end was cut by 1 base, the J end by 2 bases, with 11 bases between. The CDR3 nucleotides read TGTGCCAGCAGCTTAGTGGCGGGGTTACAAGAGACCCAGTACTTC. Residues: CASSLVAGLQETQYF.

The sample holds a few counts of this clonotype. The genes are TRBV7-2 and TRBJ1-4; the D gene is possibly TRBD1 (5 bases). The V end lost 5 bases, the J end lost 4 bases, and 11 bases lay between the germline ends. The CDR3 runs to 14 residues. The germline V gene has CDR1 SGHTA and CDR2 FQGNSA. The CDR3: CASSPRGYNEKLFF. CDR3 coding DNA: TGTGCCAGCAGCCCCCGGGGGTATAATGAAAAACTGTTTTTT.

This sequence joins TRBV4-1 and TRBJ2-1; D is unresolved. The CDR3 runs to 14 residues. CDR1 is MGHRA and CDR2 is YSYEKL in the germline V gene. Trimming took off 3 bases at V and 7 bases at J, with 13 bases between the two ends. CDR3 nucleotide sequence: TGCGCCAGCAGCCAGACTCCACCAAGGAATGAGCAGTTCTTC. Protein sequence: CASSQTPPRNEQFF.

The chain recombines TRBV5-4 with TRBJ2-3; 10 nucleotides align to TRBD1. J was trimmed by 4 bases and V by 1 base; bases with no gene match: 6. Germline loops: CDR1 SGHNT, CDR2 YYREEE (reference sequence). The CDR3 runs to 16 residues. The CDR3 region has the DNA TGTGCCAGCAGCTTGCGGACAGGGGGGGCAGCAGATACGCAGTATTTT. Translating gives CASSLRTGGAADTQYF.

The chain is built from TRBV5-5 and TRBJ1-1; 9 nucleotides match TRBD1. The CDR3 is 15 residues long. Germline lookup yields CDR1 SGHKS and CDR2 YYEKEE (reference sequence). V was clipped by 4 bases and J by 4 bases; unmatched bases: 8. CDR3 sequence: CASSKGQGYSTEAFF. DNA for the CDR3: TGTGCCAGCAGCAAGGGACAGGGATATAGCACTGAAGCTTTCTTT.

J is TRBJ2-5 and V is TRBV12-3 or TRBV12-4; tentative D call: TRBD1 (8 bases). The germline V and J ends were trimmed by 8 bases and 9 bases, with 16 bases remaining between them. The CDR3 is 12 amino acids. The CDR3: CASGQGGGAQYF. CDR3 bases: TGTGCCAGCGGACAGGGTGGGGGGGCCCAGTACTTC.

This clonotype showed up just a few times. Given a much more abundant clone one base away, this may be a read error. This chain connects TRBV28 to TRBJ2-5, with D possibly called TRBD1 or TRBD2 (5 bases each). The CDR3 loop spans 14 amino acids. Per germline, CDR1 MDHEN and CDR2 SYDVKM. CDR3 DNA sequence: TGTGCCAGCAGTCGAGGGCAGGGAAGAGAGGCCCAGTACTTC. Translation gives CASSRGQGREAQYF.

This clonotype was seen only a few times. The gene calls are TRBV7-9 and TRBJ2-5, with 8 positions matching TRBD1. The DNA end lines up better with TRBJ2-1; the J call may be wrong. Germline CDR1 and CDR2: SEHNR and FQNEAQ (reference sequence). CDR3 size: 15 residues. As DNA, the CDR3 is TGTGCCAGCAGCCCCCGACAGGGGCCGGAAAATGAGCAGTTCTTC. Translating gives CASSPRQGPENEQFF.

The chain carries TRBV12-3 or TRBV12-4 and TRBJ1-3; TRBD1 matches at 7 bases. The V and J ends lost 6 bases and 16 bases, in that order; junction bases with no gene match: 12. The CDR3 totals 12 residues. CDR3: CASSPSDRALYF. The CDR3 region has the DNA TGTGCCAGCAGCCCCTCCGACAGGGCCTTGTATTTT.

The table lists this clonotype with a few counts. V gene TRBV15 combines with J gene TRBJ1-3, with 12 bases identical to TRBD1. With 4 bases clipped from V and 0 bases from J, the junction kept 1 base outside the gene matches. Germline assignment: CDR1 LNHNV and CDR2 YYDKDF (reference sequence). The CDR3 is 16 residues long. CDR3 region: CATSTGQGASGNTIYF. CDR3 DNA: TGTGCCACCAGCACGGGACAGGGGGCCTCTGGAAACACCATATATTTT.

This clonotype was seen a handful of times. The chain employs TRBV6-1 and TRBJ2-5; 12 bases line up with TRBD2. The J call is in doubt because the DNA end fits TRBJ2-1 better. Per germline, CDR1 MNHNS and CDR2 SASEGT. There are 16 residues in the CDR3. CDR3 in amino acids: CASSELAGGPWHEQFF. CDR3 in DNA: TGTGCCAGCAGTGAACTAGCGGGGGGGCCTTGGCATGAGCAGTTCTTC.

This clonotype has a handful of counts. This sequence joins TRBV5-1 and TRBJ2-3, with TRBD2 matching over 13 bases. The V segment lost 4 bases and the J segment 5 bases; nucleotides outside the gene matches: 7. Germline V gene sequence: CDR1 SGHRS, CDR2 YFSETQ. There are 16 residues in the CDR3. In DNA, the CDR3 is TGCGCCAGCAGCCCGGGGGGACTAGCGGGGCAAGATACGCAGTATTTT. Amino acid sequence: CASSPGGLAGQDTQYF.

The chain joins TRBV9 to TRBJ1-2; 11 bases are shared with TRBD1. Unmatched junction bases numbered 8, after V lost 3 bases and J lost 7 bases. Germline V lookup: CDR1 SGDLS, CDR2 YYNGEE. This CDR3 is built from 15 residues. CDR3: CASSASGQGAGGYTF. CDR3 in DNA: TGTGCCAGCAGCGCAAGTGGACAGGGGGCAGGTGGCTACACCTTC.

This chain links TRBV20-1 with TRBJ2-1; TRBD2 matches at 11 bases. Germline trimming cut 3 bases from V and 2 bases from J; bases unmatched to any gene: 9. Germline CDR1 and CDR2: DFQATT and SNEGSKA (reference sequence). The CDR3 is 17 residues long. The CDR3 sequence is CSARGRGGLAAYNEQFF. CDR3 nucleotides: TGCAGTGCTAGGGGGCGGGGGGGACTAGCGGCCTACAATGAGCAGTTCTTC.

As concerns this clonotype: Mismatch with germline at one junction end may stem from a read error. The chain combines TRBV18 with TRBJ2-5; D gene unclear. The CDR3 is 13 amino acids. The V gene's germline CDR1 is KGHSH and CDR2 LQKENI. The CDR3 region is CTSSPRARETQYF. Written as DNA, the CDR3 is TGTACCAGCTCACCACGGGCCAGAGAGACCCAGTACTTC. Full variable domain (remainder filled in from reference TRBV18 and TRBJ2-5): NAGVMQNPRHLVRRRGQEARLRCSPMKGHSHVYWYRQLPEEGLKFMVYLQKENIIDESGMPKERFSAEFPKEGPSILRIQQVVRGDSAAYFCTSSPRARETQYFGPGTRLLVL.

This clonotype has a count of ten or more. The CDR3 bases are TGTGCCAGCAGCTGGGGGGGCCCTGGGGCCAACGTCCTGACTTTC. Translated, it gives CASSWGGPGANVLTF. The chain has TRBV11-2 and TRBJ2-6, with D possibly TRBD2 on 7 matching bases. V was trimmed by 4 bases and J by 2 bases, leaving 9 bases between them. Germline-derived CDR1 and CDR2 are SGHAT and FQNNGV. This CDR3 is 15 amino acids long.

This chain joins TRBV6-5 and TRBJ1-3; 8 nucleotides align to TRBD1. With 6 bases clipped from V and 9 bases from J, the junction kept 10 bases outside the gene matches. The CDR3 loop spans 14 amino acids. The germline V gene encodes CDR1 MNHEY and CDR2 SVGAGI. The CDR3 DNA sequence: TGTGCCAGCAGCCAGGACAGGGTTTTGGGCACCATATATTTT. Residues: CASSQDRVLGTIYF.

On this clonotype itself: Mismatch with germline at one junction end may stem from a read error. The chain couples TRBV9 to TRBJ2-5, with D possibly being TRBD1 or TRBD2 (6 bases each). Germline-derived CDR1 and CDR2 are SGDLS and YYNGEE. The CDR3 has 14 amino acids. CDR3 residues: CAGSVGGGKETQYF. Here the CDR3 DNA reads TGTGCCGGCAGCGTAGGGGGAGGAAAAGAGACCCAGTACTTC.

This clonotype was detected only a few times. The rearrangement uses TRBV4-1 and TRBJ2-1; 7 bases align to TRBD2. V trimming: 1 base; J trimming: 5 bases; junction bases outside the gene matches: 8. Germline CDR1 is MGHRA and CDR2 is YSYEKL. CDR3 length: 16 residues. The CDR3 nucleotides read TGCGCCAGCAGCCAAGTCGGGGGGAATGAGGACAATGAGCAGTTCTTC. This sequence encodes CASSQVGGNEDNEQFF.

A few counts support this clonotype. V is TRBV5-1 and J is TRBJ2-1; D perhaps matches TRBD1 (6 bases). Germline V gene data show CDR1 as SGHRS and CDR2 as YFSETQ. This CDR3 has 17 amino acids. The V gene lost 4 bases and the J gene lost 0 bases, with 17 bases spanning the gap. This CDR3 is CASSPYRDRSSYNEQFF. The CDR3 coding sequence is TGCGCCAGCAGCCCGTACAGGGATCGAAGCTCCTACAATGAGCAGTTCTTC.

The chain employs TRBV7-9 and TRBJ2-7; D is unresolved. Germline V gene sequence: CDR1 SEHNR, CDR2 FQNEAQ (reference sequence). The CDR3 contains 13 residues. The V end was cut by 0 bases, the J end by 6 bases, with 9 bases between. CDR3 in amino acids: CASSLAEHSEQYF. The CDR3 DNA is TGTGCCAGCAGCTTAGCCGAGCACAGCGAGCAGTACTTC. The full variable domain, rest sourced from reference TRBV7-9 and TRBJ2-7, is DTGVSQNPRHKITKRGQNVTFRCDPISEHNRLYWYRQTLGQGPEFLTYFQNEAQLEKSRLLSDRFSAERPKGSFSTLEIQRTEQGDSAMYLCASSLAEHSEQYFGPGTRLTVT.

This chain connects TRBV5-1 to TRBJ2-5; a weak D match, TRBD2 (5 bases). This CDR3 spans 15 amino acids. Per the germline V gene, CDR1 is SGHRS and CDR2 is YFSETQ. Trimming cost V 9 bases and J 0 bases, with 18 bases left between them. The CDR3 loop is CATTRGLTYQETQYF. The CDR3 DNA reads TGCGCCACCACCCGCGGACTTACGTACCAAGAGACCCAGTACTTC.

The chain carries TRBV4-1 and TRBJ2-4; no clear D. The CDR3 runs 16 residues. Trimming cost V 4 bases and J 0 bases, with 13 bases left between them. Germline V gives CDR1 MGHRA, CDR2 YSYEKL. The CDR3 region has the DNA TGCGCCAGCAGCCCCGGACGTCGACTAGCCAAAAACATTCAGTACTTC. Protein product: CASSPGRRLAKNIQYF.

The rearrangement joins TRBV5-5 to TRBJ1-5; possible D gene TRBD1, 6 bases. Germline V gene data show CDR1 as SGHKS and CDR2 as YYEKEE (reference sequence). The V end lost 2 bases, the J end lost 7 bases, and 16 bases lay between the germline ends. The CDR3 is 15 amino acids. Written as DNA, the CDR3 is TGTGCCAGCAGCTTTGACAGGTTCCTCAGGCAGCCCCAGCATTTT. Protein product: CASSFDRFLRQPQHF.

J is TRBJ2-2 and V is TRBV28; TRBD1 might be the D (5 bases). The CDR3 is 14 amino acids. Germline V gene sequence: CDR1 MDHEN, CDR2 SYDVKM. Trimming pared 3 bases from V and 4 bases from J, leaving 9 bases between. The CDR3 DNA follows: TGTGCCAGCAGTTTCGGCAGGGCCACCGGGGAGCTGTTTTTT. The encoded protein is CASSFGRATGELFF.

V is TRBV7-9 and J is TRBJ2-4; TRBD1 agrees at 8 bases. The germline CDR1 and CDR2 sequences are SEHNR and FQNEAQ (reference sequence). CDR3 length equals 18 residues. With V trimmed by 7 bases and J by 0 bases, 14 bases remained unmatched. DNA of the CDR3: TGTGCCAGCACCCACGTAGAGACAGGGGCGGTAGCCAAAAACATTCAGTACTTC. Amino acids: CASTHVETGAVAKNIQYF. Using reference TRBV7-9 and TRBJ2-4 for the parts outside the CDR3, the full variable domain is DTGVSQNPRHKITKRGQNVTFRCDPISEHNRLYWYRQTLGQGPEFLTYFQNEAQLEKSRLLSDRFSAERPKGSFSTLEIQRTEQGDSAMYLCASTHVETGAVAKNIQYFGAGTRLSVL.